This TCR beta chain was found in a study of shared clonotypes between healthy human individuals. Each subset's genomic DNA was split evenly across several immunoSEQ plates. Data came from immunoSEQ multiplex PCR; TCRdb stores just in-frame clones and leaves some out. The data show 950,000 to 1,300,000 clones, 65% to 75% seen once. This receptor was obtained from a man aged 18 to 35 in good health. The sequencing sample was made of memory CD4+ T cells sorted from blood. Subset here: CD45RA-negative fraction.

In nucleotides, the CDR3 is TGTGCCAGCACCGCGGGACTCGGGACTGAAGCTTTCTTT. Protein product: CASTAGLGTEAFF. The chain carries TRBV6-1 and TRBJ1-1; a weak D match, TRBD1 (5 bases). Trimming stripped 7 bases from V and 5 bases from J, with 14 bases between. The CDR3 is 13 amino acids. Germline loops: CDR1 MNHNS, CDR2 SASEGT.